The present T cell receptor beta chain was sequenced within a study of Graves' ophthalmopathy and Graves' hyperthyroidism. General study findings and limits: Most thyroid clonotypes with frequency above 0.001 were detected in blood too. In predicting ophthalmopathy progression, the model reached over 55% sensitivity and around 72% specificity.

Each diagnosis was determined on the basis of clinical symptoms, serum thyroxine, TRAb, thyroid ultrasound and orbital computed tomography. Concerning this clonotype itself: Its antigen is unidentified.

The TCR beta CDR3 regions underwent amplification from RNA transcripts. The first-round RT-PCR employed HTBI primers together with the Qiagen OneStep RT-PCR kit. A multiplex PCR was then performed as the second round. A single record per CDR3 protein comes from TCRdb applying MiXCR to the multiplex PCR reads. The data show about 1.1 million distinct CDR3 sequences, less than 45% seen once. The CDR3 is 16 residues long. With 2 bases clipped from V and 2 bases from J, the junction kept 6 bases outside the gene matches. The V gene's germline CDR1 is DFQATT and CDR2 SNEGSKA (reference sequence). The sequence was obtained from an adult man with Graves' hyperthyroidism. This sequence joins TRBV20-1 and TRBJ2-7; 13 positions agree with TRBD2. Sequenced: peripheral blood or thyroid tissue (not recorded which). CDR3 sequence reads: CSARLPGLAGAYEQYF. CDR3 nucleotides: TGCAGTGCTAGACTCCCTGGACTAGCGGGAGCCTACGAGCAGTACTTC.